A selection of T cell receptor beta chains follows, all from one sample in a study of blood T cell repertoires in COVID-19. The table came from immunoSEQ multiplex PCR; TCRdb's copy has only in-frame clones and leaves some out. In the table there are under 300,000 clones, less than 85% of which are singletons. The source material was peripheral blood. Source of these receptors: a woman older than 75 with active or convalescent COVID-19. Each CDR3 is given with its conserved first and last residue. A D gene is named only where the DNA matches it firmly. Not all rows give a size; the values are once, few, many and, for expanded clones, a class.

V gene: TRBV9
J gene: TRBJ1-3
clone size: .
D gene: .
CDR3 DNA: TGTGCCAGCAGCGTAGAAGGGGGAAGTGCTGGAAACACCATATATTTT
CDR3 protein: CASSVEGGSAGNTIYF

V gene: TRBV11-1
J gene: TRBJ2-1
clone size: .
D gene: TRBD2
CDR3 DNA: TGTGCCAGCAGCCCCGGGACTAGCGGGACCCTCGGGGAGCAGTTCTTC
CDR3 protein: CASSPGTSGTLGEQFF

V gene: TRBV2
J gene: TRBJ1-6
clone size: .
D gene: TRBD1
CDR3 DNA: TGTGCCAGCAGTGAAGGGGACAGAAGAAATTCACCCCTCCACTTT
CDR3 protein: CASSEGDRRNSPLHF

V gene: TRBV24-1
J gene: TRBJ1-1
clone size: .
D gene: TRBD1
CDR3 DNA: TGTGCCACCAGTGATCGGGACAGGGGAATGAACACTGAAGCTTTCTTT
CDR3 protein: CATSDRDRGMNTEAFF

V gene: TRBV6-1
J gene: TRBJ1-4
clone size: .
D gene: TRBD1
CDR3 DNA: TGTGCCAGCAGTGAACAGGGGGTAGAGGAAAAACTGTTTTTT
CDR3 protein: CASSEQGVEEKLFF

V gene: TRBV5-6
J gene: TRBJ1-1
clone size: .
D gene: .
CDR3 DNA: TGTGCCAGCAGCTTTCGTCTCAGGGCATCGGAAGCTTTCTTT
CDR3 protein: CASSFRLRASEAFF

V gene: TRBV5-1
J gene: TRBJ2-7
clone size: .
D gene: TRBD1
CDR3 DNA: TGCGCCAGCAGCTCCCACGGACAGGGGGTAAACGAGCAGTACTTC
CDR3 protein: CASSSHGQGVNEQYF

V gene: TRBV3-1/TRBV3-2
J gene: TRBJ2-1
clone size: .
D gene: .
CDR3 DNA: TGTGCCAGCAGCCAAGATAGGGGCCAAACCTACAATGAGCAGTTCTTC
CDR3 protein: CASSQDRGQTYNEQFF

V gene: TRBV2
J gene: TRBJ1-5
clone size: few
D gene: .
CDR3 DNA: TGTGCCAGCCAGACAGAGAGCGGCAATCAGCCCCAGCATTTT
CDR3 protein: CASQTESGNQPQHF

V gene: TRBV5-8
J gene: TRBJ2-3
clone size: few
D gene: .
CDR3 DNA: TGTGCCAGCAGCGCACAAATGACAGGAATAGTCACAGATACGCAGTATTTT
CDR3 protein: CASSAQMTGIVTDTQYF

V gene: TRBV27
J gene: TRBJ1-5
clone size: .
D gene: TRBD1
CDR3 DNA: TGTGCCAGCAGTTTCGGGACAGGGCGTCAGCCCCAGCATTTT
CDR3 protein: CASSFGTGRQPQHF

V gene: TRBV18
J gene: TRBJ1-2
clone size: .
D gene: .
CDR3 DNA: TGTGCCAGCTCCCCCGGACTTAGTTCCTATGGCTACACCTTC
CDR3 protein: CASSPGLSSYGYTF

V gene: TRBV13
J gene: TRBJ1-2
clone size: .
D gene: .
CDR3 DNA: TGTGCCAGCAGTCGAACCGCGAAAGACTATGGCTACACCTTC
CDR3 protein: CASSRTAKDYGYTF

V gene: TRBV5-4
J gene: TRBJ2-1
clone size: once
D gene: TRBD2
CDR3 DNA: TGTGCCAGCAGCTTTCGGCGGGGGGAATACAATGAGCAGTTCTTC
CDR3 protein: CASSFRRGEYNEQFF

V gene: TRBV24-1
J gene: TRBJ2-1
clone size: .
D gene: TRBD2
CDR3 DNA: TGTGCCACCAGTGGCCCCGTGCTAGCGGGGATCGGCAATGAGCAGTTCTTC
CDR3 protein: CATSGPVLAGIGNEQFF

V gene: TRBV5-1
J gene: TRBJ1-4
clone size: .
D gene: .
CDR3 DNA: TGCGCCAGCAGCTTGGCAGGGGACGATGAAAAACTGTTTTTT
CDR3 protein: CASSLAGDDEKLFF

V gene: TRBV5-1
J gene: TRBJ1-1
clone size: .
D gene: .
CDR3 DNA: TGCGCCAGCAGCTTGGACAGTAACACTGAAGCTTTCTTT
CDR3 protein: CASSLDSNTEAFF

V gene: TRBV11-3
J gene: TRBJ2-7
clone size: .
D gene: .
CDR3 DNA: TGTGCCAGCAGCTTGGGGGCGTCCTACGAGCAGTACTTC
CDR3 protein: CASSLGASYEQYF

V gene: TRBV19
J gene: TRBJ1-2
clone size: .
D gene: .
CDR3 DNA: TGTGCCAGTAGTACTCTATTTTTCGGCTACACCTTC
CDR3 protein: CASSTLFFGYTF

V gene: TRBV18
J gene: TRBJ1-4
clone size: .
D gene: .
CDR3 DNA: TGTGCCAGCTCACCAGACAGGACACAGAATGGGGAAAAACTGTTTTTT
CDR3 protein: CASSPDRTQNGEKLFF

V gene: TRBV7-2
J gene: TRBJ2-2
clone size: .
D gene: .
CDR3 DNA: TGTGCCAGCAGCTCACCAGTAGCACCTCTCGGGGAGCTGTTTTTT
CDR3 protein: CASSSPVAPLGELFF

V gene: TRBV6-1
J gene: TRBJ1-4
clone size: .
D gene: .
CDR3 DNA: TGTGCCAGCAGTGCTTCCCCTGCCGGGCGGGTTGAAATTAATGAAAAACTGTTTTTT
CDR3 protein: CASSASPAGRVEINEKLFF

V gene: TRBV3-1/TRBV3-2
J gene: TRBJ2-1
clone size: .
D gene: TRBD2
CDR3 DNA: TGTGCCAGCAGTGGACTCGGGACTAGCGGGGATTACAATGAGCAGTTCTTC
CDR3 protein: CASSGLGTSGDYNEQFF

V gene: TRBV10-3
J gene: TRBJ2-1
clone size: .
D gene: TRBD1
CDR3 DNA: TGTGCCATCAGTGTCACCGGCCTCCAGGGGGAGGAGCAGTTCTTC
CDR3 protein: CAISVTGLQGEEQFF

V gene: TRBV5-1
J gene: TRBJ2-2
clone size: .
D gene: TRBD1
CDR3 DNA: TGCGCCAGCAGGAGGACAGGCGCCGGGGAGCTGTTTTTT
CDR3 protein: CASRRTGAGELFF

V gene: TRBV7-2
J gene: TRBJ2-3
clone size: .
D gene: .
CDR3 DNA: TGTGCCAGCAGCTTAGTCAGGGCAGATACGCAGTATTTT
CDR3 protein: CASSLVRADTQYF

V gene: TRBV21-1
J gene: TRBJ1-2
clone size: .
D gene: .
CDR3 DNA: TGTGCCAGCAGCAAAGTTCTCAGGACAGGGGACACTAACTATGGCTACACCTTC
CDR3 protein: CASSKVLRTGDTNYGYTF

V gene: TRBV6-4
J gene: TRBJ1-2
clone size: .
D gene: .
CDR3 DNA: TGTGCCAGCAGTGACGGGGCCTATGGCTACACCTTC
CDR3 protein: CASSDGAYGYTF

V gene: TRBV28
J gene: TRBJ2-7
clone size: .
D gene: TRBD2
CDR3 DNA: TGTGCCAGCAGTTTCCCTCGCCCAGCGGGAGGTACCCACGAGCAGTACTTC
CDR3 protein: CASSFPRPAGGTHEQYF

V gene: TRBV5-4
J gene: TRBJ2-7
clone size: .
D gene: TRBD1
CDR3 DNA: TGTGCCAGCAGAAGTCAGGGGGCAGGGGAGCAGTACTTC
CDR3 protein: CASRSQGAGEQYF

V gene: TRBV2
J gene: TRBJ1-6
clone size: .
D gene: TRBD1
CDR3 DNA: TGTGCCAGCAGTGAATACAGGGGGGATTCACCCCTCCACTTT
CDR3 protein: CASSEYRGDSPLHF

V gene: TRBV5-1
J gene: TRBJ2-3
clone size: once
D gene: TRBD2
CDR3 DNA: TGCGCCAGCAGCCCGAGCGGGGGGAATACGCAGTATTTT
CDR3 protein: CASSPSGGNTQYF

V gene: TRBV21-1
J gene: TRBJ1-4
clone size: few
D gene: .
CDR3 DNA: TGTGCCAGCAGCAAGCAGCGGACGGGCAGTGAAAAACTGTTTTTT
CDR3 protein: CASSKQRTGSEKLFF

V gene: TRBV11-2
J gene: TRBJ2-7
clone size: few
D gene: .
CDR3 DNA: TGTGCCAGCACCCCTGGCGGGCAGCTAAGGAAGTACTTC
CDR3 protein: CASTPGGQLRKYF

V gene: TRBV19
J gene: TRBJ2-1
clone size: .
D gene: .
CDR3 DNA: TGTGCGACCGGGGGCTACAATGAGCAGTTCTTC
CDR3 protein: CATGGYNEQFF

V gene: TRBV28
J gene: TRBJ2-1
clone size: once
D gene: TRBD1
CDR3 DNA: TGTGCCAGCAGTAACTCGGGACAGGGGCGTTTCTATGAGCAGTTCTTC
CDR3 protein: CASSNSGQGRFYEQFF

V gene: TRBV19
J gene: TRBJ1-2
clone size: .
D gene: .
CDR3 DNA: TGTGCCAGTAGTCAAGAAGGAGCGAACTATGGCTACACCTTC
CDR3 protein: CASSQEGANYGYTF

V gene: TRBV28
J gene: TRBJ1-2
clone size: once
D gene: TRBD1
CDR3 DNA: TGTGCCAGCAGTCCGGCAGGGGGCGACTATGGCTACACCTTC
CDR3 protein: CASSPAGGDYGYTF

V gene: TRBV30
J gene: TRBJ2-3
clone size: .
D gene: .
CDR3 DNA: TGTGCCTGGAGTGTACTAGTCTTTAGCACAGATACGCAGTATTTT
CDR3 protein: CAWSVLVFSTDTQYF

V gene: TRBV2
J gene: TRBJ1-5
clone size: .
D gene: .
CDR3 DNA: TGTGCCAGCAGTATCACAGGTAGTCGCAATCAGCCCCAGCATTTT
CDR3 protein: CASSITGSRNQPQHF

V gene: TRBV2
J gene: TRBJ1-6
clone size: .
D gene: TRBD1
CDR3 DNA: TGTGCCAGCGGGGGACAGGCTTATTCACCCCTCCACTTT
CDR3 protein: CASGGQAYSPLHF

V gene: TRBV3-1/TRBV3-2
J gene: TRBJ1-1
clone size: .
D gene: .
CDR3 DNA: TGTGCCAGCAGCCAAGATCTAAGCGGGAGGGAAGCTTTCTTT
CDR3 protein: CASSQDLSGREAFF

V gene: TRBV5-4
J gene: TRBJ1-2
clone size: .
D gene: .
CDR3 DNA: TGTGCCAGCAGCTTGGGGCAGGATCAGGATGGCTACACCTTC
CDR3 protein: CASSLGQDQDGYTF

V gene: TRBV5-4
J gene: TRBJ1-2
clone size: .
D gene: TRBD1
CDR3 DNA: TGTGCCAGCAGCTACGGACAGGGGGCTGACTATGGCTACACCTTC
CDR3 protein: CASSYGQGADYGYTF

V gene: TRBV5-1
J gene: TRBJ2-1
clone size: .
D gene: TRBD2
CDR3 DNA: TGCGCCAGCAGCTTCAGCGGGGGCGGCGACAATGAGCAGTTCTTC
CDR3 protein: CASSFSGGGDNEQFF

V gene: TRBV18
J gene: TRBJ2-1
clone size: .
D gene: TRBD2
CDR3 DNA: TGTGCCAGCTCACAGACTAGCGGGGGGGTCAATGAGCAGTTCTTC
CDR3 protein: CASSQTSGGVNEQFF

V gene: TRBV4-2
J gene: TRBJ2-3
clone size: once
D gene: TRBD2
CDR3 DNA: TGTGCCAGCAGCCAAGAAGGGGGACTAGCGGGAGATACGCAGTATTTT
CDR3 protein: CASSQEGGLAGDTQYF